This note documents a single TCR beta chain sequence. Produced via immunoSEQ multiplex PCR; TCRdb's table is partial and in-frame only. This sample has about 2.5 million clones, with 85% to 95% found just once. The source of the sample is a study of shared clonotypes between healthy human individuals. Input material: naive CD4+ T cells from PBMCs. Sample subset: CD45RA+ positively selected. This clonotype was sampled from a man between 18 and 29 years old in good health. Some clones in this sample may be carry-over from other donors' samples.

CDR3 sequence (DNA): TGTGCCAGCAGGTACAGACTTGACAGCAATCAGCCCCAGCATTTT. Translating gives CASRYRLDSNQPQHF. V and J are TRBV6-6 and TRBJ1-5; D is uncertain. V was clipped by 6 bases and J by 1 base, with 13 bases between them. The V gene's germline CDR1 is MNHNY and CDR2 SVGAGI (reference sequence). The CDR3 has 15 residues.